This is a list of T cell receptor beta chains from one sample in a study of T-cell memory formation after mild COVID-19. Using its own MiXCR run on the 5' RACE reads, TCRdb lists one record per CDR3 protein. The table lists about 610,000 distinct CDR3 sequences, roughly a sixth of them singletons. The sequencing input was PBMCs or a T cell subset sorted from them (not recorded which). These receptor sequences come from an adult woman who had mild COVID-19 (a few samples of this study predate the infection). Cell type and time point are not known. CDR3s include the opening cysteine and the closing phenylalanine or tryptophan. A D gene is named only where the DNA matches it firmly. The listing skips clone size in some rows; elsewhere it reads once, few, many or a size class.

V gene	J gene	D gene	clone size	CDR3 DNA	CDR3 protein
TRBV27	TRBJ2-3	TRBD2	.	TGTGCCAGCAGCCCCCGGGGGGATCGCACAGATACGCAGTATTTT	CASSPRGDRTDTQYF
TRBV9	TRBJ2-7	.	.	TGTGCCAGCAGCGTGGGGGATGGGGGGTACGAGCAGTACTTC	CASSVGDGGYEQYF
TRBV15	TRBJ1-2	.	.	TGTGCCACCAGTTACAGACAGGCTTCGGATGGCTACACCTTC	CATSYRQASDGYTF
TRBV29-1	TRBJ1-4	TRBD1	.	TGCAGCGTCGCCGGGACAGCGAATAATGAAAAACTGTTTTTT	CSVAGTANNEKLFF
TRBV7-9	TRBJ2-7	.	.	TGTGCCAGCAGCTCACCTATATCCAACCCCTACGAGCAGTACTTC	CASSSPISNPYEQYF
TRBV5-1	TRBJ2-1	.	few	TGCGCCAGCAGTCATGGGGCCTCGGAGCAGTTCTTC	CASSHGASEQFF
TRBV12-3/TRBV12-4	TRBJ1-2	.	.	TGTGCCAGCAGTCGAACAGCAGACTATGGCTACACCTTC	CASSRTADYGYTF
TRBV6-2/TRBV6-3	TRBJ2-7	TRBD2	few	TGTGCCAGCAGACTAGCGGGAGGTTTGCAGTACTTC	CASRLAGGLQYF
TRBV5-1	TRBJ1-2	TRBD1	few	TGCGCCAGCAGCTTGGGGGACAGGGCCAGCTATGGCTACACCTTC	CASSLGDRASYGYTF
TRBV18	TRBJ1-1	.	few	TGTGCCAGCTCACCAGTTTCCGGGAGGGGGACTGAAGCTTTCTTT	CASSPVSGRGTEAFF
TRBV7-9	TRBJ2-7	TRBD2	.	TGTGCCAGCAGCTTTTACGAGGGACTAGCGGCCTACGAGCAGTACTTC	CASSFYEGLAAYEQYF
TRBV6-5	TRBJ1-1	.	few	TGTGCCAGCACCGCGGGGCCCAACACTGAAGCTTTCTTT	CASTAGPNTEAFF
TRBV2	TRBJ2-1	TRBD2	.	TGTGCCAGCATTTCCCCCGCCCTTAGCGGGCCTCCCTACAATGAGCAGTTCTTC	CASISPALSGPPYNEQFF
TRBV19	TRBJ1-2	.	.	TGTGCCAGTAGTAGTCAGCCCACTAACTATGGCTACACCTTC	CASSSQPTNYGYTF
TRBV7-9	TRBJ2-2	TRBD2	.	TGTGCCAGCACCTTGCGGGAGGGCGACACCGGGGAGCTGTTTTTT	CASTLREGDTGELFF
TRBV12-3/TRBV12-4	TRBJ2-2	.	.	TGTGCCAGCAGGGATCTTGGGACCGGGGAGCTGTTTTTT	CASRDLGTGELFF
TRBV19	TRBJ1-1	.	.	TGTGCCAGTAGTACACGTCAGGGCGTGAACACTGAAGCTTTCTTT	CASSTRQGVNTEAFF
TRBV20-1	TRBJ2-3	TRBD2	few	TGCAGTGCTAGACGGCTAGCGGGAGGAATGGGCCCATCAGATACGCAGTATTTT	CSARRLAGGMGPSDTQYF
TRBV5-1	TRBJ2-3	.	.	TGCGCCAGCAGCGCAGGACAGTACACAGATACGCAGTATTTT	CASSAGQYTDTQYF
TRBV24-1	TRBJ2-1	TRBD2	.	TGTGCCACCAGTGATCGACCCGGGACTAGGACCTTCCATGAGCAGTTCTTC	CATSDRPGTRTFHEQFF
TRBV9	TRBJ2-3	.	few	TGTGCCAGCAGCGTAGACGGGGGTGACACAGATACGCAGTATTTT	CASSVDGGDTDTQYF
TRBV27	TRBJ1-2	TRBD1	.	TGTGCCAGCAGTATAAGCGGGACAGGGGGAGGCGGCTACACCTTC	CASSISGTGGGGYTF
TRBV7-3	TRBJ2-1	TRBD2	few	TGTGCCAGCAGGCCCGGGACTAGCGGGAGCTATGAGCAGTTCTTC	CASRPGTSGSYEQFF
TRBV20-1	TRBJ1-5	.	.	TGCAGTGCCATGACGCGGGCGCAGGGAAATCAGCCCCAGCATTTT	CSAMTRAQGNQPQHF
TRBV29-1	TRBJ2-7	TRBD1	few	TGCAGCGTTTCTCTTGGACAGGGCAACACCTACGAGCAGTACTTC	CSVSLGQGNTYEQYF
TRBV6-2/TRBV6-3	TRBJ1-2	.	.	TGTGCCAGCAGTTACCCCACTTCAGGAGAGGGTGGCTACACCTTC	CASSYPTSGEGGYTF
TRBV15	TRBJ1-1	.	few	TGTGCCACCAGATCCGTTCCGGCAGGGGACACTGAAGCTTTCTTT	CATRSVPAGDTEAFF
TRBV18	TRBJ1-2	.	few	TGTGCCAGCTCACCCCGGGACGACTATGGCTACACCTTC	CASSPRDDYGYTF
TRBV29-1	TRBJ2-3	TRBD1	.	TGCAGCGTTCCGACCCCGGGACAGGGGGCCCGCACAGATACGCAGTATTTT	CSVPTPGQGARTDTQYF
TRBV5-1	TRBJ1-4	.	few	TGCGCCAGCAGCGTTGTGGGGGAGGCTGCGAAAAAACTGTTTTTT	CASSVVGEAAKKLFF
TRBV25-1	TRBJ2-7	.	.	TGTGCCAGCACAGGAAGAACAGGGACCTACGAGCAGTACTTC	CASTGRTGTYEQYF
TRBV4-2	TRBJ2-6	.	.	TGTGCCAGCAGCCAGAACGACAGGTCTGGGGCCAACGTCCTGACTTTC	CASSQNDRSGANVLTF
TRBV12-5	TRBJ1-2	.	once	TGTGCTAGTGGTTTGGTACCAAATAGGCATGGCTACACCTTC	CASGLVPNRHGYTF
TRBV5-1	TRBJ1-1	TRBD1	.	TGCGCCAGCAGCTTGGAAGCGACAGGGGGGTACAAGACTGAAGCTTTCTTT	CASSLEATGGYKTEAFF
TRBV20-1	TRBJ2-1	.	.	TGCAGTGGCTGTCCGGGGGCCTACAATGAGCAGTTCTTC	CSGCPGAYNEQFF
TRBV7-2	TRBJ1-1	.	many	TGTGCCAGCAGCCGACCCGGGACCCTTGCAGCTTTCTTT	CASSRPGTLAAFF
TRBV27	TRBJ2-7	TRBD1	few	TGTGCCAGCAGCCTGGAACCGACCGGGACAGCCTACGAGCAGTACTTC	CASSLEPTGTAYEQYF
TRBV7-9	TRBJ2-7	.	few	TGTGCCAGCAGCTTTTCCGGGACATCCCTCTCCTACGAGCAGTACTTC	CASSFSGTSLSYEQYF
TRBV7-9	TRBJ2-5	TRBD2	.	TGTGCCAGCAGCCAGGGACTAGCGGGGGTTGAGACCCAGTACTTC	CASSQGLAGVETQYF
TRBV14	TRBJ2-1	TRBD2	.	TGTGCCAGCAGCCAAATGGGACTAGCGGGAACCAATGAGCAGTTCTTC	CASSQMGLAGTNEQFF
TRBV25-1	TRBJ1-4	.	few	TGTGCCAGCAGTGATGGGCTGGGGGGCGGTGAAAAACTGTTTTTT	CASSDGLGGGEKLFF
TRBV14	TRBJ1-1	.	.	TGTGCCAGCAGCCAATGGGGTGACACTGAAGCTTTCTTT	CASSQWGDTEAFF
TRBV15	TRBJ2-4	.	.	TGTGCCACCAGCAGAGGACAGATATATTCCAAAAACATTCAGTACTTC	CATSRGQIYSKNIQYF
TRBV12-3/TRBV12-4	TRBJ1-1	.	.	TGTGCCAGCAGTCCAGAAGGGGCAGGCATGAACACTGAAGCTTTCTTT	CASSPEGAGMNTEAFF
TRBV5-1	TRBJ2-5	TRBD2	few	TGCGCCAGCAGCTTTAATAGCGGGGGAATCTCAGAGATTCAGTACTTC	CASSFNSGGISEIQYF
TRBV7-3	TRBJ2-1	.	few	TGTGCCAGCAGCCCAACTCTCCCGGTGGCTACAAGTGAGCAGTTCTTC	CASSPTLPVATSEQFF
TRBV7-6	TRBJ1-2	TRBD1	.	TGTGCCAGCAGCGACAGGGGAGATGGCTACACCTTC	CASSDRGDGYTF
TRBV7-2	TRBJ2-1	TRBD2	.	TGTGCCAGCAGCTTACAAGCGGGACTGTCCTACAATGAGCAGTTCTTC	CASSLQAGLSYNEQFF
TRBV3-1	TRBJ2-5	.	few	TGTGCCAGCAGCCAAGCTAGCATACAGGGTAGGGAGACCCAGTACTTC	CASSQASIQGRETQYF
TRBV5-1	TRBJ2-5	.	few	TGCGCCAGCAGCAACAGAACCGGGAACCTTAGCACCCAGTACTTC	CASSNRTGNLSTQYF
TRBV7-9	TRBJ1-1	.	few	TGTGCCAGCAGCTTTCCACAACGACAGGTTGAAGCTTTCTTT	CASSFPQRQVEAFF
TRBV15	TRBJ2-5	.	few	TGTGCCACCAAGAGGGGGGTCCAAGAGACCCAGTACTTC	CATKRGVQETQYF
TRBV3-1	TRBJ2-1	.	few	TGTGCCAGCAGCACCCAGCGGTCAATCAATGAGCAGTTCTTC	CASSTQRSINEQFF